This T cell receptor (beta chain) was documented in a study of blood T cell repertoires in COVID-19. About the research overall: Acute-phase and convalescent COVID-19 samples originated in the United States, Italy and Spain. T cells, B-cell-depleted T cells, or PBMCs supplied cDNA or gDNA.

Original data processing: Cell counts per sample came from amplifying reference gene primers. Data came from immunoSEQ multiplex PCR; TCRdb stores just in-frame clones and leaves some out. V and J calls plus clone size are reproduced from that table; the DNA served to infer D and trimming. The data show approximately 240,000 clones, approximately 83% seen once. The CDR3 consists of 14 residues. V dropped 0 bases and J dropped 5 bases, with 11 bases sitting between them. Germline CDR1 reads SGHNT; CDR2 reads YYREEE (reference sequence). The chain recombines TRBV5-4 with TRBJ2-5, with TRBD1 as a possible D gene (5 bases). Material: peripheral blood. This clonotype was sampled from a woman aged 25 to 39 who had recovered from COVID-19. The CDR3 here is CASSLGGYGETQYF. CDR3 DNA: TGTGCCAGCAGCTTGGGGGGCTATGGGGAGACCCAGTACTTC.